The 18 T cell receptor beta chains in this list originate from one sample, sequenced in a study of T cell repertoires in cytomegalovirus infection. TCRdb recomputed calls from the reads with MiXCR, one row per CDR3 protein. The sample lists 450,000 to 550,000 distinct CDR3 sequences; approximately 16% were seen once. Sequencing used CD8+ T cells from PBMCs. The receptors derive from a human donor in good health (CMV status not recorded). Some clones in this sample may be carry-over from other donors' samples.

This clonotype has just a few counts. This chain links TRBV11-2 with TRBJ2-7; D ambiguous. Germline V gene data show CDR1 as SGHAT and CDR2 as FQNNGV. The CDR3 runs 15 residues. Trimming shortened V by 1 base and J by 6 bases, and 16 bases separated the two germline ends. CDR3 bases: TGTGCCAGCAGCTTAGGGGCCTCCTCTTCCCTCGAGCAGTACTTC. As protein: CASSLGASSSLEQYF.

The V and J genes are TRBV6-5 and TRBJ1-4, with 9 nucleotides matching TRBD1. The J segment lost 6 bases and the V segment lost 2 bases, leaving 1 base of the junction unmatched. The germline CDR1 and CDR2 sequences are MNHEY and SVGAGI. This CDR3 has 14 amino acids. Written as DNA, the CDR3 is TGTGCCAGCAGTTACAACAGGGGGCATGAAAAACTGTTTTTT. As protein: CASSYNRGHEKLFF.

As concerns this clonotype: Relative to the germline gene, one junction end is altered; a read error may explain this. This chain links TRBV28 with TRBJ2-1; 14 nucleotides agree with TRBD2. Germline V gives CDR1 MDHEN, CDR2 SYDVKM. The CDR3 spans 17 residues. In DNA, the CDR3 is TGTGCCAGCAGTCCCTGGACTAGCGGGGGGCATCCAGAAGAGCTGTTCTTC. Its protein product is CASSPWTSGGHPEELFF.

Many counts were recorded for this clonotype. The rearrangement joins TRBV7-9 to TRBJ2-7; 10 bases agree with TRBD2. V shed 3 bases, J shed 6 bases, and the junction held 11 bases outside the gene matches. CDR1 is SEHNR and CDR2 is FQNEAQ in the germline V gene (reference sequence). CDR3 length: 16 residues. The CDR3 spells CASSFGPSGRASEQYF. The DNA for the CDR3 is TGTGCCAGCAGCTTCGGACCCAGCGGGAGGGCCAGCGAGCAGTACTTC.

On this clonotype itself: This may stem from a read error, because a much larger clone lies one nucleotide away. The chain carries TRBV15 and TRBJ2-1, with TRBD2 identical over 7 bases. CDR1 is LNHNV and CDR2 is YYDKDF in the germline V gene (reference sequence). This CDR3 spans 15 amino acids. Trimming at V came to 1 base and at J to 8 bases, leaving 8 bases not matched to a gene. CDR3 coding DNA: TGTGCCACCAGCAGAGGTGGGGAGGGCCCCGATGAGCAGTTCTTC. Translation: CATSRGGEGPDEQFF.

This clonotype was seen a few times. J is TRBJ2-7 and V is TRBV5-5, with D possibly TRBD1 on 5 matching bases. V was cut by 2 bases and J by 10 bases, with 25 bases left in between. The length of the CDR3 is 16 residues. Germline V gene sequence: CDR1 SGHKS, CDR2 YYEKEE (reference sequence). CDR3: CASSFYTGYQKNPQYF. The CDR3 bases are TGTGCCAGCAGCTTTTATACAGGATACCAGAAAAATCCTCAGTACTTC.

This clonotype was detected a few times. This rearrangement joins TRBV27 to TRBJ2-1; D call uncertain. V was cut by 5 bases and J by 0 bases, with 8 bases left in between. The CDR3 covers 14 residues. The germline CDR1 and CDR2 sequences are MNHEY and SMNVEV (reference sequence). The CDR3 region has the DNA TGTGCCAGCAGTCCTAAGAGCTCCTACAATGAGCAGTTCTTC. Amino acid sequence: CASSPKSSYNEQFF.

This clonotype was detected ten times or more. The rearrangement links TRBV12-3 or TRBV12-4 to TRBJ2-3; D perhaps matches TRBD2 (5 bases). The CDR3 consists of 13 residues. Trimming cost V 3 bases and J 4 bases, with 8 bases left between them. CDR3 nucleotide sequence: TGTGCCAGCAGTTTCGTGCGGGCAGATACGCAGTATTTT. Its protein is CASSFVRADTQYF.

This clonotype was seen repeatedly, ten times or more. V gene TRBV4-1 combines with J gene TRBJ2-5; D may be TRBD1 (5 bases). With 1 base removed from V and 1 base from J, the gap between germline ends came to 13 bases. The germline CDR1 and CDR2 sequences are MGHRA and YSYEKL. CDR3 length: 16 amino acids. CDR3 region: CASSQGYGAVQETQYF. The DNA for the CDR3 is TGCGCCAGCAGCCAAGGCTATGGGGCGGTCCAAGAGACCCAGTACTTC.

Concerning this clonotype: This is likely a read error, given that the CDR3 carries no conserved phenylalanine or tryptophan at its end. The chain carries TRBV7-2 and TRBJ2-1, with 12 bases identical to TRBD2. The CDR3 runs to 17 residues. Germline lookup yields CDR1 SGHTA and CDR2 FQGNSA. The DNA of the CDR3 is TGTGCAAGCAGTCCCCCGGGACTAGCGGGCTCCTACAATGAGCAGTTCGTC. Encoded protein: CASSPPGLAGSYNEQFV.

This clonotype has a count of ten or more. The chain couples TRBV28 to TRBJ1-5, with TRBD1 matching 9 bases. Germline V gives CDR1 MDHEN, CDR2 SYDVKM. This CDR3 comprises 15 residues. The J segment lost 2 bases and the V segment lost 6 bases, leaving 5 bases of the junction unmatched. CDR3 coding DNA: TGTGCCAGCAGAGAGACAGGGGGGGGCAATCAGCCCCAGCATTTT. This encodes CASRETGGGNQPQHF.

Details on this clonotype: Since a much larger clone is just one base distant, this may be a read error. This chain connects TRBV7-6 to TRBJ1-3; D gene uncertain. The germline V gene encodes CDR1 SGHVS and CDR2 FNYEAQ. The CDR3 consists of 12 residues. Here the CDR3 reads CASTDDGNAIYF. CDR3 in DNA: TGTGCTAGCACGGACGATGGAAACGCCATATATTTT.

Many counts were recorded for this clonotype. V and J are TRBV27 and TRBJ2-3, with 11 bases lining up with TRBD2. The CDR3 is 15 amino acids. Germline V CDR1 and CDR2: MNHEY, SMNVEV (reference sequence). V was clipped by 3 bases and J by 4 bases; unmatched bases: 3. The CDR3 spells CASSFLSGGADTQYF. In DNA form, the CDR3 reads TGTGCCAGCAGTTTCCTTAGCGGGGGGGCAGATACGCAGTATTTT.

The chain carries TRBV7-9 and TRBJ2-7; D ambiguous. Deletions cut 5 bases from V and 3 bases from J, with 23 bases between. CDR1 is SEHNR and CDR2 is FQNEAQ in the germline V gene (reference sequence). CDR3 length: 17 amino acids. The CDR3 coding sequence is TGTGCCAGCAGCGACCCACCCCAAAGAAGGAATGGCTACGAGCAGTACTTC. Protein product: CASSDPPQRRNGYEQYF.

This clonotype was counted between two and nine times. The chain links TRBV6-4 to TRBJ2-1; D call uncertain. Germline assignment: CDR1 MRHNA and CDR2 SNTAGT. This CDR3 has 16 residues. Trimming took 2 bases from V and 0 from J, leaving 11 bases between them. The CDR3 DNA follows: TGTGCCAGCAGTGACACAGCCGAGAGCTCCTACAATGAGCAGTTCTTC. The encoded protein is CASSDTAESSYNEQFF.

In its sample, this clonotype was seen a few times. The chain employs TRBV13 and TRBJ2-1; TRBD1 aligns across 8 bases. After removal of 3 bases from V and 1 base from J, the junction contained 5 bases not matched to a gene. The CDR3 runs 16 residues. CDR1 is PRHDT and CDR2 is FYEKMQ in the germline V gene (reference sequence). CDR3 nucleotides: TGTGCCAGCAGCTTCTTCGACAGGGGTTCCTACAATGAGCAGTTCTTC. This codes for CASSFFDRGSYNEQFF.

Written as DNA, the CDR3 is TGTGCCAGTAGCAGATTCGGGTCGGGCACTGAAGCTTTCTTT. Protein: CASSRFGSGTEAFF. The chain links TRBV19 to TRBJ1-1; D is unclear. There are 14 residues in the CDR3. Germline CDR1 LNHDA, CDR2 SQIVND (reference sequence). V was pared by 6 bases and J by 4 bases, with 15 bases between.

This clonotype has at least ten counts. This chain links TRBV7-9 with TRBJ2-3, with TRBD2 identical over 10 bases. Germline CDR1 and CDR2: SEHNR and FQNEAQ (reference sequence). The CDR3 contains 19 residues. V shed 5 bases and J 4 bases; nucleotides not matched to a gene: 18. For the CDR3, the DNA is TGTGCCAGCAGCCTCCGGGAGGCTAGCGGGAGCGACGGCGCAGATACGCAGTATTTT. Protein sequence: CASSLREASGSDGADTQYF.